The 32 T cell receptor beta chains below come from one sample, sequenced in a study of CD8 T cells in Susac syndrome. When the RNA was reverse transcribed, random hexamers were used with an input of 0.5 to 1 ug. MiXCR was run by TCRdb on the immunoSEQ multiplex PCR reads, yielding one entry per CDR3 protein. The profile shows some 100,000 distinct CDR3 sequences, 90% to 95% of them singletons. The material sequenced was CD4+ T cells from PBMCs. The receptors were sampled from a human donor with multiple sclerosis.

This chain links TRBV6-5 with TRBJ2-1; D assignment may be TRBD1 or TRBD2 (6 bases each). The V and J ends lost 9 bases and 6 bases respectively, with 12 bases between them. Germline-derived CDR1 and CDR2 are MNHEY and SVGAGI. The CDR3 loop spans 12 amino acids. CDR3 sequence: CARGGLPNEQFF. In DNA form, the CDR3 reads TGTGCCAGAGGGGGGCTTCCCAATGAGCAGTTCTTC.

V is TRBV2 and J is TRBJ1-1; D is perhaps TRBD1 (5 bases). The germline gives CDR1 SNHLY, CDR2 FYNNEI. This CDR3 spans 17 amino acids. Deletions cut 4 bases from V and 2 bases from J, with 20 bases between. CDR3 loop: CASSAGRGWAPNTEAFF. The CDR3 nucleotides read TGTGCCAGCAGTGCTGGGCGGGGGTGGGCTCCTAACACTGAAGCTTTCTTT.

V gene TRBV12-3 or TRBV12-4 combines with J gene TRBJ2-6; D is tentatively TRBD1 or TRBD2 (6 bases each). CDR3 length: 16 amino acids. V lost 2 bases and J 2 bases, leaving 10 bases between the germline ends. The CDR3 region has the DNA TGTGCCAGCAGTTTAAAGGGGGGCCCTGGGGCCAACGTCCTGACTTTC. This encodes CASSLKGGPGANVLTF.

V gene TRBV3-1 combines with J gene TRBJ1-1, with D possibly TRBD1 on 5 matching bases. V was cut by 4 bases and J by 4 bases, with 7 bases left in between. Germline CDR1 reads LGHDT; CDR2 reads YNNKEL (reference sequence). The CDR3 spans 12 residues. CDR3 in DNA: TGTGCCAGCAGCCTACAGGCCACTGAAGCTTTCTTT. Its protein is CASSLQATEAFF.

V usage is TRBV7-9 and J usage is TRBJ2-7; tentatively, D is TRBD1 (6 bases). The CDR3 runs to 15 residues. Germline-derived CDR1 and CDR2 are SEHNR and FQNEAQ (reference sequence). Trimming left V 3 bases short and J 4 bases short, with 16 bases between. DNA for the CDR3: TGTGCCAGCAGCTTGATAACAGGGCGCAGGTACGAGCAGTACTTC. Its translation: CASSLITGRRYEQYF.

The J gene is TRBJ1-1, the V gene TRBV7-9; D unresolved. The CDR3 loop spans 12 amino acids. V shed 6 bases and J shed 1 base, with 6 bases lying between them. Germline assignment: CDR1 SEHNR and CDR2 FQNEAQ (reference sequence). The DNA of the CDR3 is TGTGCCAGCAGACACACGAACACTGAAGCTTTCTTT. Protein product: CASRHTNTEAFF.

V gene TRBV7-2 combines with J gene TRBJ2-7; D is ambiguous. V was shortened by 2 bases and J by 2 bases, with 10 bases between the two germline ends. The germline gives CDR1 SGHTA, CDR2 FQGNSA. There are 14 residues in the CDR3. Here the CDR3 reads CASSLQDGTYEQYF. CDR3 bases: TGTGCCAGCAGCTTACAAGACGGAACCTACGAGCAGTACTTC.

V usage is TRBV3-1 and J usage is TRBJ2-2; D is uncertain. The CDR3 covers 13 residues. Germline-derived CDR1 and CDR2 are LGHDT and YNNKEL (reference sequence). V lost 2 bases to trimming and J lost 6 bases, with 7 bases between them. Written as DNA, the CDR3 is TGTGCCAGCAGCCAATACGCGGCCGGGGAGCTGTTTTTT. This sequence encodes CASSQYAAGELFF.

The rearrangement uses TRBV6-2 or TRBV6-3 and TRBJ2-7, with no clear D. The germline gives CDR1 MNHEY, CDR2 SVGEGT. Trimming left V 2 bases short and J 2 bases short, with 7 bases between. The CDR3 has 13 residues. Here the CDR3 DNA reads TGTGCCAGCAGTTACACCGGCCCCTACGAGCAGTACTTC. Its translation is CASSYTGPYEQYF.

This clonotype has only one observation. The chain couples TRBV6-1 to TRBJ2-7; the D is unclear. The CDR3 has 13 amino acids. The germline V and J ends were trimmed by 4 bases and 0 bases, with 7 bases remaining between them. CDR1 and CDR2 (germline): MNHNS, SASEGT. The CDR3 DNA follows: TGTGCCAGCAGTGGTGAGGTCTCCTACGAGCAGTACTTC. Its translation: CASSGEVSYEQYF.

The chain couples TRBV10-3 to TRBJ1-2; no clear D gene. CDR1 is ENHRY and CDR2 is SYGVKD in the germline V gene. This CDR3 has 15 residues. Deletions cut 2 bases from V and 5 bases from J, with 15 bases between. The CDR3 reads CAISEALSESYGYTF. CDR3 coding DNA: TGTGCCATCAGTGAGGCACTCTCGGAATCTTATGGCTACACCTTC.

This rearrangement joins TRBV3-1 to TRBJ1-3; weak D call: TRBD1 (5 bases). The CDR3 extends over 15 amino acids. The germline CDR1 and CDR2 sequences are LGHDT and YNNKEL (reference sequence). Trimming pared 1 base from V and 4 bases from J, leaving 11 bases between. The CDR3 protein is CASSQVPRVGNTIYF. The CDR3 DNA is TGTGCCAGCAGCCAAGTTCCCAGGGTCGGAAACACCATATATTTT.

The V and J genes are TRBV7-9 and TRBJ2-1, with D hard to call. This CDR3 spans 14 amino acids. V dropped 0 bases and J dropped 4 bases, with 7 bases sitting between them. Germline V gene lookup returns CDR1 SEHNR and CDR2 FQNEAQ (reference sequence). CDR3 sequence (DNA): TGTGCCAGCAGCTTAGCGTCTCGGTACAATGAGCAGTTCTTC. Translation: CASSLASRYNEQFF.

The V and J genes are TRBV29-1 and TRBJ1-1; no firm D call. With 5 bases removed from V and 1 base from J, the gap between germline ends came to 8 bases. Germline V gives CDR1 SQVTM, CDR2 ANQGSEA. The length of the CDR3 is 12 residues. As DNA, the CDR3 is TGCAGCGTTAAGTCGCCGAACACTGAAGCTTTCTTT. This gives the protein CSVKSPNTEAFF.

The chain combines TRBV27 with TRBJ1-3; no reliable D call. Germline CDR1 is MNHEY and CDR2 is SMNVEV (reference sequence). This CDR3 contains 15 residues. Trimming left V 2 bases short and J 0 bases short, with 8 bases between. The DNA of the CDR3 is TGTGCCAGCAGTTTAGCAGGTCTCTCTGGAAACACCATATATTTT. Protein: CASSLAGLSGNTIYF.

The gene calls are TRBV30 and TRBJ2-2, with 8 nucleotides matching TRBD2. The CDR3 consists of 13 residues. Germline V lookup: CDR1 GTSNPN, CDR2 SVGIG (reference sequence). The V and J ends lost 2 bases and 9 bases, in that order; junction bases with no gene match: 5. CDR3 region: CAWSNSGGRELFF. CDR3 in DNA: TGTGCCTGGAGTAACAGCGGGGGCCGGGAGCTGTTTTTT.

This sequence joins TRBV6-1 and TRBJ2-3; D unresolved. The V and J ends lost 3 bases and 4 bases respectively, with 14 bases between them. The CDR3 totals 15 residues. Germline CDR1 MNHNS, CDR2 SASEGT. DNA for the CDR3: TGTGCCAGCAGTGACTACCACAACCTCCCAGATACGCAGTATTTT. The encoded protein is CASSDYHNLPDTQYF.

The chain combines TRBV7-9 with TRBJ1-2; D is unresolved. Germline assignment: CDR1 SEHNR and CDR2 FQNEAQ (reference sequence). V lost 3 bases and J 2 bases, leaving 13 bases between the germline ends. The CDR3 is 15 residues long. CDR3 loop: CASSLGSSGNYGYTF. CDR3 nucleotide sequence: TGTGCCAGCAGCTTGGGAAGCAGCGGGAACTATGGCTACACCTTC.

There are a few counts of this clonotype. V usage is TRBV7-2 and J usage is TRBJ1-1; D unresolved. Per germline, CDR1 SGHTA and CDR2 FQGNSA. This CDR3 has 13 residues. The V and J ends lost 1 base and 5 bases respectively, with 8 bases between them. In nucleotides, the CDR3 is TGTGCCAGCAGCTTAGGGGGAAGGACTGAAGCTTTCTTT. This gives the protein CASSLGGRTEAFF.

This rearrangement joins TRBV20-1 to TRBJ2-5; D gene uncertain. V was clipped by 6 bases and J by 2 bases, with 10 bases between them. This CDR3 comprises 12 residues. Germline V gene sequence: CDR1 DFQATT, CDR2 SNEGSKA (reference sequence). CDR3 coding DNA: TGCAGTGCCGCGGAGTGGCAAGAGACCCAGTACTTC. Protein sequence: CSAAEWQETQYF.

CDR3 protein: CASSTPTGAVSSNQPQHF. CDR3 bases: TGTGCCAGCAGTACCCCGACAGGGGCGGTGAGTAGCAATCAGCCCCAGCATTTT. The rearrangement uses TRBV6-1 and TRBJ1-5; 8 bases are a match to TRBD1. Germline lookup yields CDR1 MNHNS and CDR2 SASEGT. This CDR3 has 18 amino acids. Losses at the gene ends were 5 bases for V and 0 bases for J; bases not matched to a gene: 12.

The chain is built from TRBV5-4 and TRBJ2-5, with 15 positions matching TRBD2. With V trimmed by 0 bases and J by 0 bases, 6 bases remained unmatched. There are 19 residues in the CDR3. The V gene's germline CDR1 is SGHNT and CDR2 YYREEE (reference sequence). The CDR3 coding sequence is TGTGCCAGCAGCTTGGTGAGGACTAGCGGGGGGGCGTACCAAGAGACCCAGTACTTC. This codes for CASSLVRTSGGAYQETQYF.

CDR3 nucleotides: TGCGCCAGCAGTAGCCCGGGGCCCTACGAGCAGTACTTC. Encoded protein: CASSSPGPYEQYF. The chain has TRBV5-1 and TRBJ2-7; tentatively, D is TRBD1 or TRBD2 (5 bases each). The germline gives CDR1 SGHRS, CDR2 YFSETQ. CDR3 length equals 13 residues. Deletions cut 5 bases from V and 2 bases from J, with 11 bases between.

The chain joins TRBV6-2 or TRBV6-3 to TRBJ1-1, with unresolved D. The CDR3 is made up of 14 amino acids. The germline V and J ends were trimmed by 7 bases and 6 bases, with 18 bases remaining between them. Germline CDR1 and CDR2: MNHEY and SVGEGT. The CDR3 is CASNVGTSIPEAFF. CDR3 nucleotide sequence: TGTGCCAGCAACGTCGGAACGAGCATACCTGAAGCTTTCTTT.

The chain combines TRBV20-1 with TRBJ2-6; 7 bases align to TRBD1. CDR1 is DFQATT, CDR2 SNEGSKA, per germline (reference sequence). V lost 3 bases, J lost 3 bases, and 5 bases stayed unmatched. The CDR3 loop spans 15 amino acids. The CDR3 sequence: CSARETGNGANVLTF. The CDR3 DNA reads as TGCAGTGCTAGGGAGACAGGGAATGGGGCCAACGTCCTGACTTTC.

The chain links TRBV3-1 to TRBJ2-5, with TRBD2 matching 12 bases. The CDR3 length is 16 residues. V gave up 3 bases and J gave up 5 bases; unmatched junction bases: 7. Per the germline V gene, CDR1 is LGHDT and CDR2 is YNNKEL (reference sequence). The CDR3 DNA follows: TGTGCCAGCAGCCATTCTAGCGGGGGGGCCCGCGAGACCCAGTACTTC. It encodes CASSHSSGGARETQYF.

This sequence joins TRBV3-1 and TRBJ2-7; the D gene is possibly TRBD1 (5 bases). The germline gives CDR1 LGHDT, CDR2 YNNKEL (reference sequence). This CDR3 is built from 13 residues. V lost 4 bases and J 4 bases, leaving 11 bases between the germline ends. In DNA form, the CDR3 reads TGTGCCAGCAGCCGAGGACATCAATACGAGCAGTACTTC. As protein: CASSRGHQYEQYF.

V is TRBV18 and J is TRBJ2-5; D gene unclear. Germline CDR1 and CDR2: KGHSH and LQKENI. Trimming shortened V by 2 bases and J by 0 bases, and 13 bases separated the two germline ends. The CDR3 length is 16 residues. The CDR3 here is CASSPGRRSDQETQYF. CDR3 DNA: TGTGCCAGCTCACCAGGTAGACGATCCGACCAAGAGACCCAGTACTTC.

The chain employs TRBV7-9 and TRBJ1-4; no clear D gene. Trimming removed 8 bases at V and 8 bases at J, with 21 bases between. Germline CDR1 is SEHNR and CDR2 is FQNEAQ (reference sequence). The CDR3 covers 15 residues. The CDR3 is CASLGGASIEEKLFF. The CDR3 DNA is TGTGCCAGCCTGGGAGGTGCGAGCATAGAGGAAAAACTGTTTTTT.

This sequence joins TRBV27 and TRBJ2-1; D is perhaps TRBD2 (7 bases). This CDR3 is 15 amino acids long. Between the trimmed V and J ends, which lost 3 bases and 4 bases, there was a span of 13 bases. Germline assignment: CDR1 MNHEY and CDR2 SMNVEV (reference sequence). The CDR3: CASSFVGGAYNEQFF. The CDR3 DNA is TGTGCCAGCAGTTTTGTGGGGGGGGCTTACAATGAGCAGTTCTTC.

This chain connects TRBV7-9 to TRBJ1-2; D gene uncertain. Germline loops: CDR1 SEHNR, CDR2 FQNEAQ (reference sequence). The CDR3 length is 13 residues. V lost 3 bases and J lost 1, with 6 bases in between. The CDR3: CASSLEVNYGYTF. CDR3 in DNA: TGTGCCAGCAGCTTGGAGGTTAACTATGGCTACACCTTC.

The CDR3 sequence is CASSLAGGWADTQYF. As DNA, the CDR3 is TGTGCCAGCAGCTTGGCGGGGGGCTGGGCAGATACGCAGTATTTT. V and J are TRBV5-6 and TRBJ2-3, with D perhaps TRBD2 (7 bases). V was pared by 0 bases and J by 4 bases, with 12 bases between. Germline V gene sequence: CDR1 SGHDT, CDR2 YYEEEE. The CDR3 runs to 15 residues.